The 8 T cell receptor beta chains given below trace back to one sample, sequenced in a study of T-cell reconstitution after alpha-beta-depleted transplantation in children. Library preparation (for TCRbeta) was performed with unique molecular identifiers. MiXCR was run by TCRdb on the PCR reads, yielding one entry per CDR3 protein. In the table there are 700,000 to 950,000 distinct CDR3 sequences, roughly 16% of which are singletons. The sample in question was PBMCs, mostly from graft donor cells, obtained 360 days after TCRalphabeta/CD19-depleted stem cell transplant. The receptors stem from a male patient aged 10-17 years who had a stem cell transplant for acute lymphoblastic leukemia, so the T cells may come from the graft donor.

CDR3 DNA: TGCAGCGTTGCTCAGGAGGCCTCCTACGAGCAGTACTTC. It translates to CSVAQEASYEQYF. The genes are TRBV29-1 and TRBJ2-7, with TRBD2 as a possible D gene (5 bases). Germline assignment: CDR1 SQVTM and CDR2 ANQGSEA. This CDR3 has 13 residues. V was pared by 4 bases and J by 0 bases, with 10 bases between.

CDR3 protein: CASSYWLTGSPDTQYF. CDR3 sequence (DNA): TGTGCCAGCAGTTACTGGTTGACAGGTTCGCCAGATACGCAGTATTTT. The chain is built from TRBV6-5 and TRBJ2-3, with D maybe TRBD1 (6 bases). V lost 1 base, J lost 4 bases, and 15 bases lay in between. There are 16 residues in the CDR3. The germline V gene encodes CDR1 MNHEY and CDR2 SVGAGI.

This clonotype was detected only a few times. J is TRBJ2-7 and V is TRBV5-1; unclear D gene. Gene TRBJ2-1 matches the end of the DNA better, so the J call may be wrong. There are 13 residues in the CDR3. Germline-derived CDR1 and CDR2 are SGHRS and YFSETQ. CDR3 sequence: CASSSAPSYEQFF. The DNA for the CDR3 is TGCGCCAGCAGCTCCGCCCCCTCTTACGAGCAGTTCTTC.

The chain couples TRBV12-3 or TRBV12-4 to TRBJ2-7; no definite D call. This CDR3 has 15 amino acids. The V and J ends lost 5 bases and 2 bases respectively, with 16 bases between them. The CDR3, as DNA: TGTGCCAGCAGTCCGGGCGTCACGAGAACCTACGAGCAGTACTTC. It codes for CASSPGVTRTYEQYF.

This clonotype was observed a handful of times. The chain employs TRBV20-1 and TRBJ2-3, with 13 bases that match TRBD2. Looked up from germline, CDR1 is DFQATT and CDR2 is SNEGSKA (reference sequence). The CDR3 is 14 residues long. The V segment lost 6 bases and the J segment 3 bases; nucleotides outside the gene matches: 3. Written as DNA, the CDR3 is TGCAGTGCCGCGACTAGCGGGAGGACAGATACGCAGTATTTT. This translates into CSAATSGRTDTQYF.

This clonotype was detected only a few times. This chain joins TRBV5-1 and TRBJ2-7; no definite D call. The V end was cut by 4 bases, the J end by 3 bases, with 8 bases between. This CDR3 is 12 amino acids long. CDR1 SGHRS and CDR2 YFSETQ come from the germline V gene. The CDR3 here is CASSPSYYEQYF. The CDR3 nucleotides are TGCGCCAGCAGCCCCTCGTACTACGAGCAGTACTTC.

This clonotype was counted a few times. The rearrangement uses TRBV4-2 and TRBJ2-6; D possibly corresponds to TRBD2 (7 bases). The length of the CDR3 is 18 residues. Germline V gene data show CDR1 as LGHNA and CDR2 as YNFKEQ. The V and J ends lost 4 bases and 0 bases respectively, with 16 bases between them. The DNA of the CDR3 is TGTGCCAGCAGCCGAGGGGGGGACAAGATCTCTGGGGCCAACGTCCTGACTTTC. This gives the protein CASSRGGDKISGANVLTF.

This clonotype has a count of ten or more. V is TRBV7-6 and J is TRBJ2-3, with TRBD2 as a possible D gene (5 bases). Trimming removed 4 bases from V and 2 bases from J, with 13 bases in between. CDR1 and CDR2 from the germline V gene are SGHVS and FNYEAQ. The CDR3 runs to 15 residues. CDR3: CASSSRGVNTDTQYF. The CDR3 nucleotides are TGTGCCAGCAGCTCCCGGGGAGTGAACACAGATACGCAGTATTTT.